Below, 31 T cell receptor beta chains from the same sample are listed, as sequenced in a study of molecular identifiers for immune sequencing clone quantification. From the PCR reads, TCRdb called clonotypes with MiXCR, one entry per CDR3 protein. This table has 62,000 or so distinct CDR3 sequences, around a sixth appearing once. Sequenced material: naive CD8+ T cells from blood, with Jurkat cell RNA spiked in. Subset indicated: FACS-sorted CD8+CD4-CCR7+CD45RA+ naive T cells. The receptors here all came from a human donor in good health. Some libraries in this study had Jurkat cell RNA spiked in.

Points on this clonotype: A much larger clone lies a single base off, so this may be a read error. The CDR3 loop reads CASSLGGLHSPPHF. CDR3 DNA sequence: TGTGCCAGCAGTTTAGGTGGGTTGCATTCACCCCCCCACTTT. The chain carries TRBV28 and TRBJ1-6, with D uncertain. There are 14 residues in the CDR3. CDR1 and CDR2 (germline): MDHEN, SYDVKM. Based on the CDR3 plus reference TRBV28 and TRBJ1-6, the full variable domain is DVKVTQSSRYLVKRTGEKVFLECVQDMDHENMFWYRQDPGLGLRLIYFSYDVKMKEKGDIPEGYSVSREKKERFSLILESASTNQTSMYLCASSLGGLHSPPHFGNGTRLTVT.

Regarding this clonotype: A much larger clone sits a single nucleotide away, making a read error possible. V usage is TRBV5-6 and J usage is TRBJ1-5; D is uncertain. In germline, CDR1 is SGHDT, CDR2 YYEEEE. The CDR3 spans 15 residues. CDR3 amino acids: CASSLTGNSNRPQHF. In DNA, the CDR3 is TGTGCCAGCAGCTTGACCGGCAATAGCAATCGGCCCCAGCATTTT.

The chain is built from TRBV7-2 and TRBJ1-3; TRBD1 matches 7 bases. V gave up 5 bases and J gave up 2 bases; unmatched junction bases: 18. There are 19 residues in the CDR3. The germline V gene encodes CDR1 SGHTA and CDR2 FQGNSA. CDR3 bases: TGTGCCAGCAGCCGGGACAGCCCGCTATCATTCGCCCCTGGAAACACCATATATTTT. This gives the protein CASSRDSPLSFAPGNTIYF.

This clonotype was observed many times. V usage is TRBV19 and J usage is TRBJ2-7; D might be TRBD1 (5 bases). The CDR3 is 12 residues long. Germline V lookup: CDR1 LNHDA, CDR2 SQIVND (reference sequence). Trimming stripped 8 bases from V and 2 bases from J, with 10 bases between. The CDR3: CASSDRAYEQYF. CDR3 nucleotide sequence: TGTGCCAGTTCCGACAGAGCCTACGAGCAGTACTTC.

Concerning this clonotype: A much larger clone lies a single base off, so this may be a read error. The V call is TRBV2, the J call TRBJ2-2, with D possibly being TRBD2 (6 bases). The ends were cut back, 3 bases at V and 4 bases at J, with 15 bases in the middle. CDR3 length: 16 amino acids. The germline gives CDR1 SNHLY, CDR2 FYNNEI. CDR3 bases: TGTGCCAGCAGTGACCCCAGAGACGGGGGCACCGGGGAGCTGTTTTTT. Translated, it gives CASSDPRDGGTGELFF. Supplemented by reference TRBV2 and TRBJ2-2, the full variable domain reads EPEVTQTPSHQVTQMGQEVILRCVPISNHLYFYWYRQILGQKVEFLVSFYNNEISEKSEIFDDQFSVERPDGSNFTLKIRSTKLEDSAMYFCASSDPRDGGTGELFFGEGSRLTVL.

This clonotype was found many times. J is TRBJ1-1 and V is TRBV9; D call uncertain. The V end was cut by 0 bases, the J end by 4 bases, with 16 bases between. Germline V lookup: CDR1 SGDLS, CDR2 YYNGEE. The CDR3 totals 16 residues. The CDR3 region has the DNA TGTGCCAGCAGCGTAGATTCCGGAGCCCCGAGCACTGAAGCTTTCTTT. It is translated as CASSVDSGAPSTEAFF.

This clonotype was observed at least ten times. This rearrangement joins TRBV7-6 to TRBJ2-3; D may be TRBD2 (6 bases). This CDR3 spans 14 amino acids. CDR1 is SGHVS and CDR2 is FNYEAQ in the germline V gene. The V gene lost 5 bases and the J gene lost 5 bases, with 14 bases spanning the gap. As DNA, the CDR3 is TGTGCCAGCAGCGTGGTGCCGGAGGGAGATACGCAGTATTTT. Residues: CASSVVPEGDTQYF. Together with reference TRBV7-6 and TRBJ2-3, the CDR3 gives the full variable domain: GAGVSQSPRYKVTKRGQDVALRCDPISGHVSLYWYRQALGQGPEFLTYFNYEAQQDKSGLPNDRFSAERPEGSISTLTIQRTEQRDSAMYRCASSVVPEGDTQYFGPGTRLTVL.

This clonotype appeared a few times. The chain combines TRBV25-1 with TRBJ1-2; D unresolved. Between the trimmed V and J ends, which lost 1 base and 5 bases, there was a span of 11 bases. Germline assignment: CDR1 MGHDK and CDR2 SYGVNS. The CDR3 is made up of 14 amino acids. Here the CDR3 DNA reads TGTGCCAGCAGTGAATTCTCGGCAGCATATGGCTACACCTTC. It specifies CASSEFSAAYGYTF.

About this clonotype: Possible read error: a much larger clone is one base away. This chain connects TRBV28 to TRBJ2-6; D is undetermined. This CDR3 spans 17 amino acids. Germline CDR1 reads MDHEN; CDR2 reads SYDVKM. This chain's CDR3 is CAGSVQAMYSGANVLTF. The CDR3 nucleotides are TGTGCCGGCAGTGTCCAGGCCATGTACTCTGGGGCCAACGTCCTGACTTTC. Together with reference TRBV28 and TRBJ2-6, the CDR3 gives the full variable domain: DVKVTQSSRYLVKRTGEKVFLECVQDMDHENMFWYRQDPGLGLRLIYFSYDVKMKEKGDIPEGYSVSREKKERFSLILESASTNQTSMYLCAGSVQAMYSGANVLTFGAGSRLTVL.

To note about this clonotype: Sequence at one end of the junction differs from germline and may be a read error. V and J are TRBV24-1 and TRBJ2-1; perhaps TRBD2 as D (6 bases). Germline V CDR1 and CDR2: KGHDR, SFDVKD. The CDR3 runs to 17 residues. The CDR3: CATGESVWGGHYNEQFF. The CDR3 coding sequence is TGTGCCACCGGTGAATCAGTATGGGGAGGACATTACAATGAGCAGTTCTTC.

This sequence joins TRBV12-3 or TRBV12-4 and TRBJ1-1; D unresolved. The CDR3 covers 13 residues. V was shortened by 6 bases and J by 0 bases, with 8 bases between the two germline ends. The CDR3: CASRDGMNTEAFF. The CDR3 nucleotides are TGTGCCAGCAGGGATGGTATGAACACTGAAGCTTTCTTT.

This clonotype was found many times. The chain couples TRBV20-1 to TRBJ2-7; 10 bases map to TRBD2. After removal of 3 bases from V and 5 bases from J, the junction contained 19 bases not matched to a gene. The CDR3 consists of 18 residues. Germline lookup yields CDR1 DFQATT and CDR2 SNEGSKA (reference sequence). In nucleotides, the CDR3 is TGCAGTGCTAGTCGATTGAACCCAAATAGCGGGAGGTTCCACGAGCAGTACTTC. It encodes CSASRLNPNSGRFHEQYF.

This chain uses TRBV5-6 with TRBJ2-7; unclear D gene. Looked up from germline, CDR1 is SGHDT and CDR2 is YYEEEE. There are 13 residues in the CDR3. V lost 0 bases and J 5 bases, leaving 9 bases between the germline ends. CDR3 nucleotide sequence: TGTGCCAGCAGCTTGGGTCAGGTTCACGAGCAGTACTTC. It yields the protein CASSLGQVHEQYF. Using reference TRBV5-6 and TRBJ2-7 for the parts outside the CDR3, the full variable domain is DAGVTQSPTHLIKTRGQQVTLRCSPKSGHDTVSWYQQALGQGPQFIFQYYEEEERQRGNFPDRFSGHQFPNYSSELNVNALLLGDSALYLCASSLGQVHEQYFGPGTRLTVT.

The chain employs TRBV9 and TRBJ2-7; D might be TRBD2 (5 bases). CDR3 size: 13 residues. V was cut by 4 bases and J by 6 bases, with 14 bases left in between. The germline gives CDR1 SGDLS, CDR2 YYNGEE. CDR3 sequence reads: CASSSMGDCEQYF. CDR3 sequence (DNA): TGTGCCAGCAGCTCGATGGGAGACTGCGAGCAGTACTTC.

This clonotype was seen at least ten times. The rearrangement uses TRBV11-2 and TRBJ2-2; 8 bases are shared with TRBD2. The CDR3 is 16 amino acids. The V and J ends lost 5 bases and 3 bases, in that order; junction bases with no gene match: 8. Germline-derived CDR1 and CDR2 are SGHAT and FQNNGV. DNA for the CDR3: TGTGCCAGCAGCGGTGGGCGGGAGGACTACACCGGGGAGCTGTTTTTT. As protein: CASSGGREDYTGELFF.

The rearrangement links TRBV27 to TRBJ1-6; maybe TRBD1 (6 bases). The CDR3 runs to 16 residues. Germline V CDR1 and CDR2: MNHEY, SMNVEV (reference sequence). The V end was cut by 4 bases, the J end by 0 bases, with 10 bases between. CDR3 sequence reads: CASSSTGSSYNSPLHF. As DNA, the CDR3 is TGTGCCAGCAGTTCCACAGGGAGCTCCTATAATTCACCCCTCCACTTT.

The sample holds a few counts of this clonotype. The chain uses TRBV27 and TRBJ2-1; D remains unclear. The CDR3 consists of 12 residues. Germline V gene sequence: CDR1 MNHEY, CDR2 SMNVEV (reference sequence). V gave up 2 bases and J gave up 5 bases, with 4 bases separating them. CDR3: CASSLRNNEQFF. The DNA for the CDR3 is TGTGCCAGCAGTTTACGGAACAATGAGCAGTTCTTC.

The chain recombines TRBV3-1 with TRBJ1-3; TRBD1 might be the D (6 bases). The CDR3 consists of 15 residues. V was pared by 1 base and J by 2 bases, with 9 bases between. Looked up from germline, CDR1 is LGHDT and CDR2 is YNNKEL (reference sequence). CDR3 loop: CASSQVSGAGNTIYF. DNA of the CDR3: TGTGCCAGCAGCCAAGTGTCAGGGGCTGGAAACACCATATATTTT. The full variable domain, completed using reference TRBV3-1 and TRBJ1-3, is DTAVSQTPKYLVTQMGNDKSIKCEQNLGHDTMYWYKQDSKKFLKIMFSYNNKELIINETVPNRFSPKSPDKAHLNLHINSLELGDSAVYFCASSQVSGAGNTIYFGEGSWLTVV.

J is TRBJ2-1 and V is TRBV7-3, with a possible D match to TRBD2 (5 bases). The length of the CDR3 is 15 residues. V lost 3 bases and J 6 bases, leaving 15 bases between the germline ends. Germline V lookup: CDR1 SGHTA, CDR2 FQGTGA. This CDR3 reads CASSFNPTGLNEQFF. DNA of the CDR3: TGTGCCAGCAGCTTTAACCCGACCGGACTCAATGAGCAGTTCTTC.

This clonotype was seen repeatedly, ten times or more. The chain joins TRBV6-4 to TRBJ1-5, with a weak D call TRBD1 (5 bases). The length of the CDR3 is 23 residues. In germline, CDR1 is MRHNA, CDR2 SNTAGT. V gave up 0 bases and J gave up 4 bases, with 34 bases separating them. CDR3 sequence: CASSDSGRVRDEWLSSLNQPQHF. CDR3 sequence (DNA): TGTGCCAGCAGTGACTCGGGTAGGGTACGGGACGAATGGTTGAGTTCGTTGAATCAGCCCCAGCATTTT.

This clonotype has a handful of counts. This may be a read error, as it is one base from a much larger clone. J is TRBJ2-5 and V is TRBV6-5, with D possibly being TRBD1 (6 bases). This CDR3 contains 13 residues. V lost 8 bases and J lost 5, with 15 bases in between. The germline V gene has CDR1 MNHEY and CDR2 SVGAGI. In DNA form, the CDR3 reads TGTGCCAGCGGATCCTCAGGGGTTGAGACCCAGTACTTC. Amino acids: CASGSSGVETQYF.

J is TRBJ2-5 and V is TRBV13, with TRBD2 matching over 7 bases. The CDR3 consists of 15 residues. V was clipped by 5 bases and J by 9 bases; unmatched bases: 15. The germline gives CDR1 PRHDT, CDR2 FYEKMQ (reference sequence). CDR3 in DNA: TGTGCCAGCAGCCCCTGGTTGGGTAGCCGGGAGGCCCAGTACTTC. Encoded protein: CASSPWLGSREAQYF.

Ten or more counts support this clonotype. The chain links TRBV7-9 to TRBJ2-7, with D unclear. This CDR3 has 13 residues. Trimming stripped 2 bases from V and 1 base from J, with 6 bases between. Germline values: CDR1 SEHNR, CDR2 FQNEAQ (reference sequence). CDR3 sequence reads: CASSLIESYEQYF. CDR3 in DNA: TGTGCCAGCAGCTTAATTGAATCCTACGAGCAGTACTTC.

This clonotype has a handful of counts. The rearrangement joins TRBV27 to TRBJ2-1, with 9 positions matching TRBD2. The CDR3 totals 14 residues. Germline values: CDR1 MNHEY, CDR2 SMNVEV (reference sequence). Germline trimming cut 3 bases from V and 4 bases from J; bases unmatched to any gene: 1. The CDR3 loop is CASSFLAGYNEQFF. The CDR3 nucleotides are TGTGCCAGCAGTTTCCTAGCGGGGTACAATGAGCAGTTCTTC.

This clonotype was seen repeatedly, ten times or more. The rearrangement links TRBV7-9 to TRBJ1-1; D might be TRBD1 (5 bases). Trimming cost V 4 bases and J 3 bases, with 12 bases left between them. The CDR3 length is 14 residues. Germline V gives CDR1 SEHNR, CDR2 FQNEAQ (reference sequence). The CDR3 reads CASSSQGVHTEAFF. The CDR3 DNA is TGTGCCAGCAGCTCGCAGGGAGTGCACACTGAAGCTTTCTTT.

This clonotype has a count of ten or more. The V and J genes are TRBV20-1 and TRBJ2-7; 7 nucleotides agree with TRBD2. Germline V gives CDR1 DFQATT, CDR2 SNEGSKA (reference sequence). CDR3 length: 15 residues. The V segment lost 0 bases and the J segment 4 bases; nucleotides outside the gene matches: 9. The CDR3, as DNA: TGCAGTGCTAGAGATCGGGCGGGAGATACGTACGAGCAGTACTTC. The encoded protein is CSARDRAGDTYEQYF.

This clonotype was counted a few times. The chain recombines TRBV21-1 with TRBJ2-7; the DNA was not used to check the table's D call, TRBD2. TRBV21-1 is a pseudogene. The CDR3 has 16 amino acids. CDR3 sequence: CASSKVFAGGPHEQYF. The CDR3 DNA follows: TGTGCCAGCAGCAAAGTATTTGCGGGAGGGCCCCACGAGCAGTACTTC.

This clonotype was counted many times. The genes are TRBV12-3 or TRBV12-4 and TRBJ2-7; 10 nucleotides line up with TRBD2. The CDR3 is 16 amino acids. Unmatched junction bases numbered 10, after V lost 6 bases and J lost 2 bases. The CDR3 coding sequence is TGTGCCAGCAGCCCCCCACTAGCGGGGTACCCCTACGAGCAGTACTTC. Its protein product is CASSPPLAGYPYEQYF.

This clonotype was seen repeatedly, ten times or more. This rearrangement joins TRBV7-9 to TRBJ2-6; no clear D. CDR3 length: 16 amino acids. Germline CDR1 SEHNR, CDR2 FQNEAQ (reference sequence). V lost 5 bases to trimming and J lost 6 bases, with 17 bases between them. CDR3 loop: CASSGSTASEANVLTF. CDR3 sequence (DNA): TGTGCCAGCAGCGGTAGTACTGCCTCGGAGGCCAACGTCCTGACTTTC.

Remarks on this clonotype: A much larger clone sits a single nucleotide away, making a read error possible. This chain connects TRBV7-9 to TRBJ1-4, with D tentatively TRBD1 (5 bases). The germline V gene has CDR1 SEHNR and CDR2 FQNEAQ (reference sequence). This CDR3 region has 17 residues. CDR3 DNA: TGTGCCAGCAGCTCCCAATCGTCGGGGCCGTGGGATGAAAAACAGTTTTTT. It encodes CASSSQSSGPWDEKQFF.

This clonotype has a count of ten or more. V gene TRBV9 combines with J gene TRBJ2-2; either TRBD1 or TRBD2 may fit D (5 bases each). The germline CDR1 and CDR2 sequences are SGDLS and YYNGEE. The CDR3 runs 16 residues. The V and J ends lost 4 bases and 1 base respectively, with 14 bases between them. CDR3 sequence reads: CASSFTGTGNTGELFF. As DNA, the CDR3 is TGTGCCAGCAGCTTTACCGGGACGGGGAACACCGGGGAGCTGTTTTTT. Full variable domain (outside the CDR3, taken from reference TRBV9 and TRBJ2-2): DSGVTQTPKHLITATGQRVTLRCSPRSGDLSVYWYQQSLDQGLQFLIQYYNGEERAKGNILERFSAQQFPDLHSELNLSSLELGDSALYFCASSFTGTGNTGELFFGEGSRLTVL.